The T cell receptor beta chain under discussion was sequenced for a study of CD4 and CD8 cells across lung adenocarcinoma regions. Donors had localized lung adenocarcinoma, a non-small cell lung cancer. Trimming removed 2 bases from V and 3 bases from J; junction bases left unmatched: 5. Germline CDR1 and CDR2: LGHDT and YNNKEL (reference sequence). The CDR3 totals 16 residues. TCRdb recomputed calls from the PCR reads with MiXCR, one row per CDR3 protein. The table records about 11,000 distinct CDR3 sequences, around three fifths of them present only once. This clonotype was obtained from a male donor with lung adenocarcinoma. The CD4 and CD8 labels of this study may be unreliable. The material sequenced was CD8+ T cells from the margin of a lung tumor. The chain employs TRBV3-1 and TRBJ2-1; TRBD1 matches at 9 bases. The CDR3 DNA reads TGTGCCAGCAGCCAATCGGACAGGGGACTCTACAATGAGCAGTTCTTC. Amino acid sequence: CASSQSDRGLYNEQFF.